The next 30 T cell receptor beta chains were all read from a single sample in a study of blood T cell repertoires in COVID-19. Clones were read by immunoSEQ multiplex PCR, and TCRdb kept only the in-frame ones, dropping some. The top ten clones hold about 24% of a sample with 40,000 or so clones, about four fifths of them seen once. Sequencing was carried out using peripheral blood. The receptors derive from a human donor with acute or convalescent COVID-19. The donor label of this sample is uncertain.

This clone occurred many times. The chain uses TRBV5-4 and TRBJ1-1; 8 nucleotides align to TRBD1. The CDR3 length is 16 residues. Germline V gene lookup returns CDR1 SGHNT and CDR2 YYREEE (reference sequence). The J segment lost 0 bases and the V segment lost 9 bases, leaving 13 bases of the junction unmatched. Here the CDR3 reads CATKPWDRRMNTEAFF. For the CDR3, the DNA is TGTGCCACTAAACCTTGGGACAGGCGCATGAACACTGAAGCTTTCTTT.

CDR3: CASSFPASGSFGLYNEQFF. The CDR3 DNA is TGTGCCAGCAGTTTCCCTGCTAGCGGGAGTTTTGGGCTATACAATGAGCAGTTCTTC. The chain carries TRBV28 and TRBJ2-1; 10 bases match TRBD2. CDR1 and CDR2 (germline): MDHEN, SYDVKM. The CDR3 spans 19 residues. With V trimmed by 3 bases and J by 4 bases, 15 bases remained unmatched.

This clone has just a few counts. This rearrangement joins TRBV10-1 to TRBJ2-7; 9 bases line up with TRBD2. Looked up from germline, CDR1 is WNHNN and CDR2 is SYGVQD (reference sequence). With V trimmed by 4 bases and J by 6 bases, 4 bases remained unmatched. CDR3 length equals 13 residues. The CDR3 DNA sequence: TGCGCCAGCAGTGCCAGCGGGAGGCCCGAGCAGTACTTC. It translates to CASSASGRPEQYF.

The V and J genes are TRBV7-3 and TRBJ2-3; 10 bases map to TRBD2. Germline V gives CDR1 SGHTA, CDR2 FQGTGA. This CDR3 contains 16 residues. V dropped 0 bases and J dropped 3; count of bases not matched to a gene: 3. The CDR3 loop is CASSLTAGGLTDTQYF. The CDR3 DNA is TGTGCCAGCAGCTTAACAGCGGGGGGGTTAACAGATACGCAGTATTTT.

DNA of the CDR3: TGTGCCAGCAGCCCGGGTAGCCGGCCGGAGACCCAGTACTTC. This encodes CASSPGSRPETQYF. V gene TRBV28 combines with J gene TRBJ2-5; unclear D gene. In germline, CDR1 is MDHEN, CDR2 SYDVKM. The CDR3 totals 14 residues. V gave up 6 bases and J gave up 5 bases, with 16 bases separating them. The full variable domain, rest sourced from reference TRBV28 and TRBJ2-5, is DVKVTQSSRYLVKRTGEKVFLECVQDMDHENMFWYRQDPGLGLRLIYFSYDVKMKEKGDIPEGYSVSREKKERFSLILESASTNQTSMYLCASSPGSRPETQYFGPGTRLLVL.

This clone is deemed medium-sized. The chain is built from TRBV3-1 (or the pseudogene TRBV3-2) and TRBJ1-4; 9 bases are shared with TRBD1. V trimming: 4 bases; J trimming: 6 bases; junction bases outside the gene matches: 6. The CDR3 sequence is 15 residues long. Germline CDR1 LGHDT, CDR2 YNNKEL (reference sequence). This CDR3 reads CASSRQGQGYEKLFF. In DNA form, the CDR3 reads TGTGCCAGCAGCCGGCAGGGACAGGGTTATGAAAAACTGTTTTTT.

The CDR3 sequence: CASSLARTAVGSPLHF. CDR3 DNA: TGTGCCAGCAGCTTAGCGAGGACAGCCGTGGGTTCACCCCTCCACTTT. The rearrangement links TRBV7-9 to TRBJ1-6; D is possibly TRBD1 (6 bases). Germline V gives CDR1 SEHNR, CDR2 FQNEAQ (reference sequence). The V and J ends lost 0 bases and 9 bases respectively, with 15 bases between them. The CDR3 is 16 amino acids.

The chain employs TRBV6-4 and TRBJ1-2; possible D gene TRBD1, 5 bases. CDR1 and CDR2 from the germline V gene are MRHNA and SNTAGT. Deletions cut 4 bases from V and 2 bases from J, with 11 bases between. The CDR3 covers 14 residues. The CDR3 loop reads CASSAGFGNYGYTF. CDR3 sequence (DNA): TGTGCCAGCAGTGCAGGGTTTGGAAACTATGGCTACACCTTC.

CDR3: CASSLEGGRAIIQYF. The CDR3 region has the DNA TGCGCCAGCAGCTTGGAGGGCGGGAGGGCCATCATTCAGTACTTC. The chain employs TRBV5-1 and TRBJ2-4, with 9 bases that match TRBD2. V trimming: 0 bases; J trimming: 9 bases; junction bases outside the gene matches: 7. Per germline, CDR1 SGHRS and CDR2 YFSETQ. This CDR3 contains 15 residues.

The chain links TRBV3-1 (or the pseudogene TRBV3-2) to TRBJ2-7, with D possibly being TRBD2 (6 bases). Trimming cost V 4 bases and J 1 base, with 8 bases left between them. Per germline, CDR1 LGHDT and CDR2 YNNKEL (reference sequence). The CDR3 consists of 13 residues. The CDR3, as DNA: TGTGCCAGCAGCCGAGGGAGGTCCTACGAGCAGTACTTC. This translates into CASSRGRSYEQYF.

Concerning this clone itself: The junction does not match germline at one end; this may be a read error. The V and J genes are TRBV6-1 and TRBJ2-3; 7 nucleotides align to TRBD2. The CDR3 covers 11 residues. Germline V lookup: CDR1 MNHNS, CDR2 SASEGT. CDR3 nucleotides: TGTGCCAGCAGTGAAGCTTGGACTAGGGGTTTT. It translates to CASSEAWTRGF.

The V call is TRBV19, the J call TRBJ2-1; the match to TRBD2 covers 10 bases. Looked up from germline, CDR1 is LNHDA and CDR2 is SQIVND (reference sequence). Trimming at V came to 7 bases and at J to 0 bases, leaving 3 bases not matched to a gene. The CDR3 covers 15 residues. The CDR3 DNA reads as TGTGCCAGTAAACTAGCGGGAAGCTCCTACAATGAGCAGTTCTTC. Amino acid sequence: CASKLAGSSYNEQFF.

This clone has a single count. V and J are TRBV28 and TRBJ1-5; tentatively, D is TRBD1 (6 bases). V was trimmed by 5 bases and J by 9 bases, leaving 8 bases between them. The CDR3 is made up of 11 amino acids. Germline V gene data show CDR1 as MDHEN and CDR2 as SYDVKM. The chain's CDR3 is CASSQGGPQHF. In nucleotides, the CDR3 is TGTGCCAGCAGTCAAGGGGGGCCCCAGCATTTT.

This chain uses TRBV2 with TRBJ1-2; D remains unclear. Germline CDR1 and CDR2: SNHLY and FYNNEI. V gave up 1 base and J gave up 8 bases, with 8 bases separating them. This CDR3 has 12 amino acids. CDR3 region: CASSEGGFGYTF. Written as DNA, the CDR3 is TGTGCCAGCAGTGAAGGCGGGTTCGGCTACACCTTC.

Note on this clone: Other DNA sequences of this sample code for an identical CDR3. The rearrangement joins TRBV7-3 to TRBJ1-2; D gene unclear. CDR3 length: 13 amino acids. Germline V gene lookup returns CDR1 SGHTA and CDR2 FQGTGA. V was cut by 1 base and J by 3 bases, with 6 bases left in between. The CDR3 here is CASSLNGDYGYTF. The CDR3 DNA reads TGTGCCAGCAGCTTAAACGGAGACTATGGCTACACCTTC.

This clone was picked up a small number of times. The chain recombines TRBV6-4 with TRBJ2-2; D is possibly TRBD1 (5 bases). CDR1 MRHNA and CDR2 SNTAGT come from the germline V gene. Trimming took off 6 bases at V and 3 bases at J, with 17 bases between the two ends. The CDR3 runs to 16 residues. Here the CDR3 DNA reads TGTGCCAGCAGATTAGACACCCTAGGGGACACCGGGGAGCTGTTTTTT. It translates to CASRLDTLGDTGELFF.

This clone was seen a single time. The rearrangement joins TRBV19 to TRBJ2-7; TRBD1 matches at 9 bases. J lost 3 bases, V lost 5 bases, and 8 bases had no gene match. Germline values: CDR1 LNHDA, CDR2 SQIVND (reference sequence). The CDR3 consists of 15 residues. The CDR3 is CASSHTGTGYYEQYF. CDR3 sequence (DNA): TGTGCCAGTAGTCACACCGGGACAGGGTACTACGAGCAGTACTTC.

This chain joins TRBV27 and TRBJ1-2; D is ambiguous. There are 13 residues in the CDR3. V lost 4 bases to trimming and J lost 7 bases, with 13 bases between them. The germline V gene has CDR1 MNHEY and CDR2 SMNVEV (reference sequence). In nucleotides, the CDR3 is TGTGCCAGCAGTTCTGGGATTGGGAGTGGCTACACCTTC. Protein: CASSSGIGSGYTF.

The V and J genes are TRBV2 and TRBJ2-5; 8 bases fit TRBD2. The CDR3 consists of 15 residues. Germline V lookup: CDR1 SNHLY, CDR2 FYNNEI. After removal of 2 bases from V and 1 base from J, the junction contained 3 bases not matched to a gene. The CDR3 DNA reads TGTGCCAGCAGTGAACGAGGACTAGCCCAAGAGACCCAGTACTTC. It translates to CASSERGLAQETQYF.

This clone was observed once. Other DNA sequences of this sample code for an identical CDR3. This chain links TRBV5-1 with TRBJ1-2; D perhaps matches TRBD1 (6 bases). CDR1 is SGHRS and CDR2 is YFSETQ in the germline V gene. The V and J ends lost 0 bases and 6 bases respectively, with 15 bases between them. CDR3 size: 15 residues. The CDR3 sequence is CASSLGRGAMDGYTF. The CDR3 DNA reads TGCGCCAGCAGCTTGGGTCGGGGGGCAATGGATGGCTACACCTTC.

In DNA form, the CDR3 reads TGCGCCAGTCGGGCAGGACAGGGACAAACCGGGGAGCTGTTTTTT. It is translated as CASRAGQGQTGELFF. The V gene is TRBV5-1, the J gene TRBJ2-2, with 8 bases matching TRBD1. After removal of 8 bases from V and 5 bases from J, the junction contained 11 bases not matched to a gene. The CDR3 length is 15 residues. Per germline, CDR1 SGHRS and CDR2 YFSETQ. The full variable domain, in which reference TRBV5-1 and TRBJ2-2 provide the parts outside the CDR3, is KAGVTQTPRYLIKTRGQQVTLSCSPISGHRSVSWYQQTPGQGLQFLFEYFSETQRNKGNFPGRFSGRQFSNSRSEMNVSTLELGDSALYLCASRAGQGQTGELFFGEGSRLTVL.

The chain combines TRBV6-4 with TRBJ1-5; D call uncertain. Germline loops: CDR1 MRHNA, CDR2 SNTAGT. V was clipped by 5 bases and J by 4 bases, with 9 bases between them. The CDR3 contains 13 residues. DNA for the CDR3: TGTGCCAGCAGTAGTGAGGGTAATCAGCCCCAGCATTTT. Translated: CASSSEGNQPQHF.

The chain couples TRBV4-1 to TRBJ2-1; possibly TRBD2 for D (6 bases). The CDR3 runs 16 residues. Between the trimmed V and J ends, which lost 2 bases and 10 bases, there was a span of 21 bases. Germline V gives CDR1 MGHRA, CDR2 YSYEKL. Here the CDR3 DNA reads TGCGCCAGCAGCCAATTCGCTACAAGGGGAGGATGGGAGCAGTTCTTC. This encodes CASSQFATRGGWEQFF.

The CDR3 loop is CASSSRTGRWGSTDTQYF. The CDR3, as DNA: TGTGCCAGCAGTTCCCGCACAGGACGTTGGGGTAGCACAGATACGCAGTATTTT. This chain joins TRBV27 and TRBJ2-3, with D perhaps TRBD1 (5 bases). Per germline, CDR1 MNHEY and CDR2 SMNVEV (reference sequence). This CDR3 has 18 residues. Trimming left V 4 bases short and J 0 bases short, with 20 bases between.

The V gene is TRBV5-1, the J gene TRBJ1-3; D perhaps matches TRBD1 (6 bases). Germline-derived CDR1 and CDR2 are SGHRS and YFSETQ. V was cut by 1 base and J by 0 bases, with 17 bases left in between. The CDR3 has 18 residues. The CDR3 reads CASSLSQGRQSSGNTIYF. CDR3 in DNA: TGCGCCAGCAGCTTGAGCCAGGGGCGCCAGTCCTCTGGAAACACCATATATTTT.

The rearrangement links TRBV5-1 to TRBJ2-3; 8 bases map to TRBD2. CDR1 is SGHRS and CDR2 is YFSETQ in the germline V gene. With V trimmed by 2 bases and J by 0 bases, 2 bases remained unmatched. This CDR3 spans 15 amino acids. CDR3 sequence (DNA): TGCGCCAGCAGCTTTAGCGGGAAAAGCACAGATACGCAGTATTTT. It translates to CASSFSGKSTDTQYF. Looking up the rest from reference TRBV5-1 and TRBJ2-3 gives the full variable domain: KAGVTQTPRYLIKTRGQQVTLSCSPISGHRSVSWYQQTPGQGLQFLFEYFSETQRNKGNFPGRFSGRQFSNSRSEMNVSTLELGDSALYLCASSFSGKSTDTQYFGPGTRLTVL.

The V and J genes are TRBV28 and TRBJ1-5; 9 positions match TRBD1. The V gene end was trimmed by 6 bases and the J gene end by 5 bases; junction bases not matched to a gene: 8. Germline CDR1 reads MDHEN; CDR2 reads SYDVKM. The CDR3 has 15 residues. CDR3 in amino acids: CASSPPGQGYQPQHF. The CDR3 DNA is TGTGCCAGCAGCCCACCGGGACAGGGATATCAGCCCCAGCATTTT.

This rearrangement joins TRBV18 to TRBJ1-5, with 7 bases that match TRBD1. The CDR3 spans 15 residues. The trim removed 6 bases at V and 5 bases at J, leaving 10 bases unmatched. From germline, CDR1 is KGHSH and CDR2 LQKENI. In DNA form, the CDR3 reads TGTGCCAGCTCGCCGGGACAGCTTGGCCATCAGCCCCAGCATTTT. This translates into CASSPGQLGHQPQHF.

This clone was counted only a few times. The chain is built from TRBV11-2 and TRBJ1-2; possibly TRBD1 for D (5 bases). Germline V CDR1 and CDR2: SGHAT, FQNNGV. The ends were cut back, 2 bases at V and 4 bases at J, with 17 bases in the middle. The CDR3 spans 16 residues. CDR3 sequence reads: CASSLTSPGLSYGYTF. The CDR3 coding sequence is TGTGCCAGCAGCTTAACTTCTCCGGGACTGAGCTATGGCTACACCTTC.

Here the CDR3 reads CASSPEEETQYF. The CDR3 coding sequence is TGTGCCAGCAGCCCCGAGGAGGAGACCCAGTACTTC. This chain joins TRBV2 and TRBJ2-5; D is ambiguous. Deletions cut 6 bases from V and 5 bases from J, with 10 bases between. The CDR3 is 12 residues long. Germline assignment: CDR1 SNHLY and CDR2 FYNNEI.